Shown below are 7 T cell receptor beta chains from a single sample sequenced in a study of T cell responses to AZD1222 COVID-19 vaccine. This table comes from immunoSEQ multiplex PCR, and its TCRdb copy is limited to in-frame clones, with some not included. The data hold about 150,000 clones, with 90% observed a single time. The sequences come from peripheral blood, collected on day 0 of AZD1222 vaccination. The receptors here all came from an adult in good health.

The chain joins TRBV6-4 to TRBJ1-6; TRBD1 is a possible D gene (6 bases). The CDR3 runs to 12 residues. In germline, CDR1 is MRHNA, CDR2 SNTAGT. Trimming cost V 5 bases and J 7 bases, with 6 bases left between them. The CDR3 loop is CASSTGNSPLHF. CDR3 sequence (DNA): TGTGCCAGCAGTACAGGGAATTCACCCCTCCACTTT.

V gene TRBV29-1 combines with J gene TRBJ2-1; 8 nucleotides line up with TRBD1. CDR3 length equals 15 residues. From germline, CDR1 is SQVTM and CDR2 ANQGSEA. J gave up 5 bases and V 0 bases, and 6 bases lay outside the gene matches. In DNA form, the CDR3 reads TGCAGCGTTGAAGATCTAGGACAGGGAAACAATGAGCAGTTCTTC. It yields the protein CSVEDLGQGNNEQFF.

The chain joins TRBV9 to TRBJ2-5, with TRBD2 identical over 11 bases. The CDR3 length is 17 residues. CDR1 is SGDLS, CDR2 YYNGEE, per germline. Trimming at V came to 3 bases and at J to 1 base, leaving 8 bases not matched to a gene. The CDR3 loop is CASSEGALAGAQETQYF. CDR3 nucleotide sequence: TGTGCCAGCAGCGAGGGGGCACTAGCGGGGGCCCAAGAGACCCAGTACTTC.

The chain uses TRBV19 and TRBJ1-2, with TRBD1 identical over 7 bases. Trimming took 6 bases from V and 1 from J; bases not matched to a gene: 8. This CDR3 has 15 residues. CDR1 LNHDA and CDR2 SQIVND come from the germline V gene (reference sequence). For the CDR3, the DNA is TGTGCCAGTAGCCCTGGGGACAGATATAACTATGGCTACACCTTC. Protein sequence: CASSPGDRYNYGYTF.

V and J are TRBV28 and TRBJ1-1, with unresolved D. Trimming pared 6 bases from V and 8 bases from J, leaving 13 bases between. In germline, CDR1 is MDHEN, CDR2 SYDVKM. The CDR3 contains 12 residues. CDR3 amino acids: CASSLPGVEAFF. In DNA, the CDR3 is TGTGCCAGCAGCCTCCCGGGCGTCGAAGCTTTCTTT.

DNA for the CDR3: TGTGCCAGCAGCGTAGAGGCTCTGGGTGGAAACACCATATATTTT. Its translation: CASSVEALGGNTIYF. The chain joins TRBV9 to TRBJ1-3; D is undetermined. CDR1 is SGDLS, CDR2 YYNGEE, per germline. Trimming stripped 0 bases from V and 3 bases from J, with 10 bases between. The CDR3 consists of 15 residues.

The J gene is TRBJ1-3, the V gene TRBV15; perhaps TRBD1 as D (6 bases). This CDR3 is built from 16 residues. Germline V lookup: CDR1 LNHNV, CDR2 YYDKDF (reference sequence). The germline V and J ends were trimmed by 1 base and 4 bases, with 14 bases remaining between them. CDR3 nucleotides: TGTGCCACCAGCAGAGGACAGGCCGCTCTGGGAAACACCATATATTTT. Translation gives CATSRGQAALGNTIYF. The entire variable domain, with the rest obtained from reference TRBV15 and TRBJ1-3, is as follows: DAMVIQNPRYQVTQFGKPVTLSCSQTLNHNVMYWYQQKSSQAPKLLFHYYDKDFNNEADTPDNFQSRRPNTSFCFLDIRSPGLGDTAMYLCATSRGQAALGNTIYFGEGSWLTVV.